The clone carrying this T cell receptor (beta chain) was observed at least ten times. The CDR3 length is 15 residues. V trimming: 5 bases; J trimming: 6 bases; junction bases outside the gene matches: 8. This entry comes from a study of metastatic and nonmetastatic thyroid tumors. TCRdb called clones again from the PCR reads with MiXCR. The sample carries approximately 30,000 clones, 7.4% recorded once. Patients were all untreated before their thyroid surgery. Sequenced: blood. This clonotype was sampled from a female donor with papillary thyroid cancer or a benign thyroid nodule (not recorded which). Some clones in this sample may be carry-over from other donors' samples. The V gene is TRBV12-3 or TRBV12-4, the J gene TRBJ2-1; 9 bases map to TRBD1. The CDR3 coding sequence is TGTGCCAGCAGTCCACGACAGGGGGGCACCAATGAGCAGTTCTTC. Encoded protein: CASSPRQGGTNEQFF.